These T cell receptor beta chains were read from a single sample in a study of cytomegalovirus exposure and HLA in healthy donors. The repertoire was sequenced with immunoSEQ multiplex PCR; TCRdb's copy has only in-frame clones and lacks some. This listing includes approximately 37,000 clones. Sequences were obtained from PBMCs. The receptors here all came from a human donor in good health. Both conserved end residues are part of each CDR3. A D gene is named only where the DNA matches it firmly.

j_call v_call cdr3_length d_call cdr3_aa cdr3_nt
TRBJ2-2 TRBV2 12 NA CASSDYTGELFF TGTGCCAGCAGTGACTACACCGGGGAGCTGTTTTTT
TRBJ1-1 TRBV18 16 TRBD1 CASSPPYGTANTEDFF TGTGCCAGCTCACCACCTTACGGGACAGCTAACACTGAAGATTTCTTT
TRBJ2-5 TRBV18 14 TRBD1 CASSRRQGRETQYF TGTGCCAGCTCACGGCGACAGGGTAGAGAGACCCAGTACTTC
TRBJ2-1 TRBV7-8 15 TRBD1 CASRLQGSSYNEQFF TGTGCCAGCAGGCTACAGGGGAGCTCCTACAATGAGCAGTTCTTC
TRBJ1-3 TRBV9 14 TRBD1 CASNDRDSGNTIYF TGTGCCAGCAACGACAGGGACTCTGGAAACACCATATATTTT
TRBJ1-5 TRBV5-1 14 NA CASSLDGGNQPQHF TGCGCCAGCAGCTTGGATGGAGGGAATCAGCCCCAGCATTTT
TRBJ1-6 TRBV6-1 14 NA CASSEQRGLAPLHF TGTGCCAGCAGTGAGCAGAGGGGACTCGCCCCCCTACACTTT
TRBJ1-3 TRBV13 15 NA CASSLGSLSGNTIYF TGTGCCAGCAGCCTAGGCAGTTTATCTGGAAACACCATATATTTT
TRBJ2-7 TRBV7-8 14 NA CASSVSAGKGEQYF TGTGCCAGCAGCGTATCCGCAGGGAAGGGGGAGCAGTACTTC
TRBJ2-7 TRBV29-1 14 TRBD2 CSVRPGLASDEQYF TGCAGCGTTCGACCGGGACTAGCGTCTGACGAGCAGTACTTC
TRBJ2-7 TRBV11-2 12 NA CASSLDRDEQYF TGTGCCAGCAGCTTAGATCGGGACGAGCAGTACTTC
TRBJ1-5 TRBV5-1 13 NA CASSFGFNQPQHF TGCGCCAGCAGCTTCGGGTTCAATCAGCCCCAGCATTTT
TRBJ2-1 TRBV7-2 14 NA CASSLSLGAHEQFF TGTGCCAGCAGCTTAAGTCTAGGGGCTCATGAGCAGTTCTTC
TRBJ1-2 TRBV5-4 17 TRBD1 CASSLPGRTGLDYGYTF TGTGCCAGCAGCTTGCCGGGAAGGACAGGGCTTGACTATGGCTACACCTTC
TRBJ2-1 TRBV19 13 TRBD2 CASRGLDMNEQFF TGTGCCAGTAGAGGACTAGATATGAATGAGCAGTTCTTC
TRBJ1-2 TRBV7-9 15 NA CASSLGETGGKGYTF TGTGCCAGCAGCTTAGGCGAGACAGGAGGTAAAGGCTACACCTTC
TRBJ1-6 TRBV5-4 14 NA CASSLERGLSPLHF TGTGCCAGCAGCTTGGAAAGGGGTTTGTCACCCCTCCACTTT
TRBJ2-7 TRBV6-1 15 TRBD1 CASSERGQISYEQYF TGTGCCAGCAGTGAAAGGGGGCAGATTTCCTACGAGCAGTACTTC
TRBJ2-2 TRBV19 14 NA CASKAGGNTGELFF TGTGCCAGTAAGGCAGGAGGGAACACCGGGGAGCTGTTTTTT
TRBJ2-2 TRBV18 16 NA CASAPTGSLNTGELFF TGTGCCAGCGCACCCACAGGGAGCTTGAACACCGGGGAGCTGTTTTTT
TRBJ2-1 TRBV28 11 NA CASSPYNEQFF TGTGCCAGCAGCCCGTACAATGAGCAGTTCTTC
TRBJ1-1 TRBV7-9 15 NA CASSPYGALNTEAFF TGTGCCAGCAGCCCTTATGGGGCACTTAACACTGAAGCTTTCTTT
TRBJ2-3 TRBV30 15 NA CAWSALPPPIATQYF TGTGCCTGGAGTGCCCTTCCCCCCCCGATAGCTACGCAGTATTTT
TRBJ1-1 TRBV19 15 NA CASHPGRGMNTEAFF TGTGCCAGCCACCCTGGAAGGGGGATGAACACTGAAGCTTTCTTT
TRBJ2-3 TRBV7-3 15 NA CASSLALGGTDTQYF TGTGCCAGCAGCTTAGCCCTCGGGGGCACAGATACGCAGTATTTT
TRBJ1-2 TRBV7-9 13 TRBD1 CASSRGQGEGYTF TGTGCCAGCAGCCGTGGACAGGGAGAGGGCTACACCTTC
TRBJ2-3 TRBV27 12 NA CASSPRGLTQYF TGTGCCAGCAGCCCCAGGGGCCTTACGCAGTATTTT